Listed here is a single T cell receptor (beta chain). Its specificity is unknown. Data came from immunoSEQ multiplex PCR; TCRdb stores just in-frame clones and leaves some out. The repertoire holds more than 15,000 clones, with around 82% as singletons. This sample is drawn from a study of early stage breast cancer tumors. Study summary: Most invasive tumors, about 80% of the 16, were ER+/PR+/HER2-. Points from the study as a whole: Blood repertoires resembled normal breast more than tumor. Bulk DNA sequencing of unsorted cells missed chain pairing and markers. Compared with adjacent normal breast tissue, tumors showed roughly 2.4-fold greater T cell density and higher clonality.

V was cut by 2 bases and J by 9 bases, with 18 bases left in between. The CDR3 is 16 residues long. Per germline, CDR1 SGHRS and CDR2 YFSETQ. The V call is TRBV5-1, the J call TRBJ1-6; possible D gene TRBD1, 6 bases. What was sequenced was blood. This clonotype originated in a person aged 65 to 85 with breast cancer. The CDR3 nucleotides are TGCGCCAGCAGCTTACAGGGTTGGGGTGAGGGTTCACCCCTCCACTTT. Amino acid sequence: CASSLQGWGEGSPLHF.